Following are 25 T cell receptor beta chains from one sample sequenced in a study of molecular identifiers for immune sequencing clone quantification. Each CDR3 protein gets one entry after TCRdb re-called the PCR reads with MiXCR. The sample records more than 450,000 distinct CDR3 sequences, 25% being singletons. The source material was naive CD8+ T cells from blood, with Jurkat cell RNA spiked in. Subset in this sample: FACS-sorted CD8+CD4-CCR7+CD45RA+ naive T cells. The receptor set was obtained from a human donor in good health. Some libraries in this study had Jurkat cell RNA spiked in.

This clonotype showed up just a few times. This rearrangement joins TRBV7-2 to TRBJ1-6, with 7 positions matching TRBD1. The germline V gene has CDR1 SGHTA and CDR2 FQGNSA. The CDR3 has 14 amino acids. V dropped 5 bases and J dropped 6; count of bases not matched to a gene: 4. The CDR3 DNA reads TGTGCCAGCAGCCCGGGACAGCCTAATTCACCCCTCCACTTT. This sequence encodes CASSPGQPNSPLHF.

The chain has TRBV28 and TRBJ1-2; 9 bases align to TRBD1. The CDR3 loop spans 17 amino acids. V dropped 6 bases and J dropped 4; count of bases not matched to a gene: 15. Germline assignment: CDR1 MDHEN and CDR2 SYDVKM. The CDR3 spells CASSRPGQGTGIYGYTF. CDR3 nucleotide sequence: TGTGCCAGCAGCCGACCGGGACAGGGCACCGGAATCTATGGCTACACCTTC.

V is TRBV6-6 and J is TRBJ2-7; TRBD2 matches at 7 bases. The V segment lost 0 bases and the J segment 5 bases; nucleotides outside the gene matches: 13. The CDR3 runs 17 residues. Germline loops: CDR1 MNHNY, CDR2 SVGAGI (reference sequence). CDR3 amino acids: CASSYSLGLGPLDEQYF. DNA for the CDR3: TGTGCCAGCAGTTACTCTCTAGGACTAGGCCCATTGGACGAGCAGTACTTC.

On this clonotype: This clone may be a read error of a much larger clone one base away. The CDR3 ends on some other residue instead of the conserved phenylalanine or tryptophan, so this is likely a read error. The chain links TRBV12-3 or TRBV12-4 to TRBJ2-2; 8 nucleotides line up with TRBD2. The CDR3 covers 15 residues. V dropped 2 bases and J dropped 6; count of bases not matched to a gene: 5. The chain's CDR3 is CASSLKGLAAGELFS. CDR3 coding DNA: TGTGCCAGCAGTTTAAAAGGACTAGCCGCCGGGGAGCTGTTTTCT.

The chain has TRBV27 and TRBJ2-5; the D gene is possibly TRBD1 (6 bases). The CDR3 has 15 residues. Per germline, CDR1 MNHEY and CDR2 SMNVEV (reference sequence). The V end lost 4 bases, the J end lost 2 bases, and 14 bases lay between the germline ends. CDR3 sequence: CASSWSGDEQETQYF. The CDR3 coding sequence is TGTGCCAGCAGTTGGTCAGGGGACGAGCAAGAGACCCAGTACTTC.

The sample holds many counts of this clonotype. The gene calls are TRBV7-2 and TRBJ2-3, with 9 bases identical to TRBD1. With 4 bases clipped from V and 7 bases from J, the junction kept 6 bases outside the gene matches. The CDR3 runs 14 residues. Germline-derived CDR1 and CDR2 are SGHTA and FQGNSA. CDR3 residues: CASSWGQGSYTQYF. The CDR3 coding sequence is TGTGCCAGCAGCTGGGGACAGGGTTCATATACGCAGTATTTT. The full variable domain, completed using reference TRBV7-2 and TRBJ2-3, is GAGVSQSPSNKVTEKGKDVELRCDPISGHTALYWYRQSLGQGLEFLIYFQGNSAPDKSGLPSDRFSAERTGGSVSTLTIQRTQQEDSAVYLCASSWGQGSYTQYFGPGTRLTVL.

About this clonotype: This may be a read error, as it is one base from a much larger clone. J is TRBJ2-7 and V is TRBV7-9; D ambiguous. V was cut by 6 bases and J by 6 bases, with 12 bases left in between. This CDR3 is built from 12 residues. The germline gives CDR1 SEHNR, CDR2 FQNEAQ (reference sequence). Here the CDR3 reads CASSPAISEQYF. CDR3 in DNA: TGTGCCAGCAGTCCAGCGATCTCCGAGCAGTACTTC.

CDR3 sequence (DNA): TGTGCCAGCAGTGAAGGGACAGGGACTACTGAAGCTTTCTTT. Amino acids: CASSEGTGTTEAFF. The gene calls are TRBV2 and TRBJ1-1, with TRBD1 matching over 8 bases. The ends lost 1 base at V and 5 bases at J; junction bases unmatched: 3. CDR1 and CDR2 (germline): SNHLY, FYNNEI. The CDR3 length is 14 residues.

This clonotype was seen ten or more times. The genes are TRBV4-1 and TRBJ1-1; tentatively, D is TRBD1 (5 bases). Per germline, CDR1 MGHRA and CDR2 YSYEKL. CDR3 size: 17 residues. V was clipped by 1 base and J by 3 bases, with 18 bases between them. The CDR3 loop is CASSQGPRGVRDTEAFF. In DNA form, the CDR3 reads TGCGCCAGCAGCCAAGGCCCCCGGGGGGTTCGCGACACTGAAGCTTTCTTT.

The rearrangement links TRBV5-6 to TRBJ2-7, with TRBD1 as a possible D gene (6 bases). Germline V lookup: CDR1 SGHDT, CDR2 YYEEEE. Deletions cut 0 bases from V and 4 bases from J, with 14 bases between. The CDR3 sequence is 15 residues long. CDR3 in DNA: TGTGCCAGCAGCTTGGGGGCAGGGGCTTGGTACGAGCAGTACTTC. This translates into CASSLGAGAWYEQYF.

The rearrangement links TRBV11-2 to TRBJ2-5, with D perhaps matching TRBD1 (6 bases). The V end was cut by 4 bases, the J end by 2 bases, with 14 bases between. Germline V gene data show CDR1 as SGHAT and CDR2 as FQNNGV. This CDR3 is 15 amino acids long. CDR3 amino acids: CASSSGRDIQETQYF. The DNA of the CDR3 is TGTGCCAGCAGCTCGGGCCGGGACATACAAGAGACCCAGTACTTC.

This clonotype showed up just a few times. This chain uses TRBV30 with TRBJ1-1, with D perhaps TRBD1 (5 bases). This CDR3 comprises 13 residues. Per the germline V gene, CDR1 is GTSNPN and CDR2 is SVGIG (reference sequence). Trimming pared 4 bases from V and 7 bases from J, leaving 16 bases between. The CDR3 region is CAWIWGPVNEAFF. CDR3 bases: TGTGCCTGGATTTGGGGACCCGTCAATGAAGCTTTCTTT.

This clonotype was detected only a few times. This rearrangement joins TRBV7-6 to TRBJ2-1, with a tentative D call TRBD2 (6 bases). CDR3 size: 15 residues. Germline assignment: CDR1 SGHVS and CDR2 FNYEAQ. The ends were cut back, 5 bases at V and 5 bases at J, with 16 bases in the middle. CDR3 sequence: CASSPKRVHHNEQFF. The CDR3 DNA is TGTGCCAGCAGCCCCAAGCGGGTCCACCACAATGAGCAGTTCTTC. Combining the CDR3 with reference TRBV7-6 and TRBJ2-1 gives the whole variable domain GAGVSQSPRYKVTKRGQDVALRCDPISGHVSLYWYRQALGQGPEFLTYFNYEAQQDKSGLPNDRFSAERPEGSISTLTIQRTEQRDSAMYRCASSPKRVHHNEQFFGPGTRLTVL.

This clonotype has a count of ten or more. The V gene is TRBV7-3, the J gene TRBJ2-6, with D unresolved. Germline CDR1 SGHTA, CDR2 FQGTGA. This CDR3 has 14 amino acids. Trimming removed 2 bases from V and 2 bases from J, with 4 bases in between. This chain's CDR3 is CASSLGPGANVLTF. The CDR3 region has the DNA TGTGCCAGCAGCTTAGGGCCTGGGGCCAACGTCCTGACTTTC.

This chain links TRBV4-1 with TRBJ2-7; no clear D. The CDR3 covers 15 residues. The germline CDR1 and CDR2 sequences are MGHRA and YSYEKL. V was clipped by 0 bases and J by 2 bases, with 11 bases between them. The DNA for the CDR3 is TGCGCCAGCAGCCAAGAATCACGGACCCCCTACGAGCAGTACTTC. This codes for CASSQESRTPYEQYF.

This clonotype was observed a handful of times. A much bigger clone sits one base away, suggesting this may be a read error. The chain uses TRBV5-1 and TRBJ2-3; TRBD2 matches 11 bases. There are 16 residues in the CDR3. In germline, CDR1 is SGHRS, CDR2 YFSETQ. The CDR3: CTSSLLAGGSTDTQYF. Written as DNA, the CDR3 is TGCACCAGCAGCCTGCTAGCGGGAGGCAGCACAGATACGCAGTATTTT.

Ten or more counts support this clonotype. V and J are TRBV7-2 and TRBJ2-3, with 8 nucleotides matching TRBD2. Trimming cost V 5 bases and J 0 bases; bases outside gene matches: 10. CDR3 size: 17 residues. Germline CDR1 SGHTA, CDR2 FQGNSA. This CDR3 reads CASSPWGLEASTDTQYF. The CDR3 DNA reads TGTGCCAGCAGCCCCTGGGGACTAGAAGCTAGCACAGATACGCAGTATTTT.

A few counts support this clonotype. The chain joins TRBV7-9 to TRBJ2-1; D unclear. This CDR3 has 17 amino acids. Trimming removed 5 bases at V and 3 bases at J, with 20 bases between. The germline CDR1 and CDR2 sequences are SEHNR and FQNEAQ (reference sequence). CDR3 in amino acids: CASSKRFGPNGYNEQFF. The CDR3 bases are TGTGCCAGCAGCAAGAGGTTTGGCCCAAACGGCTACAATGAGCAGTTCTTC. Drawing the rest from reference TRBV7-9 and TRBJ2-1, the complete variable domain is DTGVSQNPRHKITKRGQNVTFRCDPISEHNRLYWYRQTLGQGPEFLTYFQNEAQLEKSRLLSDRFSAERPKGSFSTLEIQRTEQGDSAMYLCASSKRFGPNGYNEQFFGPGTRLTVL.

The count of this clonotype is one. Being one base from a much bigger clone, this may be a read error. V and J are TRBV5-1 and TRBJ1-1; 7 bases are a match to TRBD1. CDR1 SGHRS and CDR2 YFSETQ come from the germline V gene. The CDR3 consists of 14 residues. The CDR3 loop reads CASGLTGLGTEAFF. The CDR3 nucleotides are TGCGCCAGCGGCTTGACAGGGTTGGGCACTGAAGCTTTCTTT.

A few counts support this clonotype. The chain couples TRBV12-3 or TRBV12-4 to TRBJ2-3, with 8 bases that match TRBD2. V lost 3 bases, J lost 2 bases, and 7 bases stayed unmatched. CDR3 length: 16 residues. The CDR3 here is CASSFVAGGLTDTQYF. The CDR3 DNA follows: TGTGCCAGCAGTTTTGTGGCGGGAGGCCTCACAGATACGCAGTATTTT.

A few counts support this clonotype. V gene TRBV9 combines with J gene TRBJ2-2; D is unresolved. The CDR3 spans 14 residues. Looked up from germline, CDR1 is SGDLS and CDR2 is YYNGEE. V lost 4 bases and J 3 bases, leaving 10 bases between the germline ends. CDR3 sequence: CASSPRVDTGELFF. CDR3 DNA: TGTGCCAGCAGCCCACGAGTAGACACCGGGGAGCTGTTTTTT.

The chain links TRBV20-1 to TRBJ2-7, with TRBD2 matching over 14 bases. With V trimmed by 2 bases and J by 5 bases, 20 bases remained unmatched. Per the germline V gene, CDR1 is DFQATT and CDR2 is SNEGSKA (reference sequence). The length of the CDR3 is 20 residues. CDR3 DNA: TGCAGTGCTAGAATGGGATTTGGGGGACTAGCGGGAGTTATCCCCGACGAGCAGTACTTC. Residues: CSARMGFGGLAGVIPDEQYF.

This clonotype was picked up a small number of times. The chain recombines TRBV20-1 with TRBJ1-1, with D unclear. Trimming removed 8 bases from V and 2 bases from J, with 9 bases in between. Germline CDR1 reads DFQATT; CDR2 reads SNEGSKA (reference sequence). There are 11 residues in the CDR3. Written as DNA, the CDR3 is TGCAGTTCAATTCTAAACACTGAAGCTTTCTTT. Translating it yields CSSILNTEAFF.

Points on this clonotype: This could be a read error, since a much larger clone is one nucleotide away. CDR3 region: CASSQNYGTQYF. The CDR3 coding sequence is TGCGCCAGCAGCCAAAACTATGGTACGCAGTATTTT. J is TRBJ2-3 and V is TRBV4-3; D gene unclear. Trimming removed 2 bases at V and 8 bases at J, with 8 bases between. The CDR3 contains 12 residues. Germline V CDR1 and CDR2: LGHNA, YSLEER.

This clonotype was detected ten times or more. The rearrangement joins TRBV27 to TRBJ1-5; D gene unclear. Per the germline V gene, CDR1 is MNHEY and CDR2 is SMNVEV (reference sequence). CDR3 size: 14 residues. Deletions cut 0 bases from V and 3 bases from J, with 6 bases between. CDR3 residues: CASSLSGFNQPQHF. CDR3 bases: TGTGCCAGCAGTTTATCGGGGTTCAATCAGCCCCAGCATTTT.